These T cell receptor beta chains were read from a single sample in a study of identifying expanded T cells in peripheral blood. This table comes from immunoSEQ multiplex PCR, and its TCRdb copy is limited to in-frame clones, with some not included. Of about 58,000 clones listed, over 80% are singletons. Material: blood. The origin of the receptors is a person between 18 and 70 years old in good health. Both conserved end residues are part of each CDR3. A D gene is named only where the DNA matches it firmly. Clone sizes are given selectively: once, few, many, or a class where the clone is expanded.

d_call: NA; v_call: TRBV28; clone_size: NA; j_call: TRBJ2-2; cdr3_nt: TGTGCCAGCAGTTCGAGTGGGGTACCTTATCCCGGGGAGCTGTTTTTT; cdr3_aa: CASSSSGVPYPGELFF
d_call: TRBD2; v_call: TRBV5-5; clone_size: NA; j_call: TRBJ2-1; cdr3_nt: TGTGCCAGCAGCCCAGGGACTAGCGGGAGTAATGAGCAGTTCTTC; cdr3_aa: CASSPGTSGSNEQFF
d_call: NA; v_call: TRBV19; clone_size: NA; j_call: TRBJ2-7; cdr3_nt: TGTGCCAGTAGTAGGGACACGAGCGGATCCTACGAGCAGTACTTC; cdr3_aa: CASSRDTSGSYEQYF
d_call: NA; v_call: TRBV5-1; clone_size: NA; j_call: TRBJ2-6; cdr3_nt: TGCGCCAGCAGCCAACCGGGGCCTGGGGCCAACGTCCTGACTTTC; cdr3_aa: CASSQPGPGANVLTF
d_call: NA; v_call: TRBV9; clone_size: NA; j_call: TRBJ2-3; cdr3_nt: TGTGCCAGCAGCGCTGGGATGAGCCGCACAGATACGCAGTATTTT; cdr3_aa: CASSAGMSRTDTQYF
d_call: NA; v_call: TRBV21-1; clone_size: once; j_call: TRBJ2-5; cdr3_nt: TGTGCCAGCCTGGGGGGATGGGAGACCCAGTACTTC; cdr3_aa: CASLGGWETQYF
d_call: TRBD2; v_call: TRBV6-6; clone_size: NA; j_call: TRBJ2-5; cdr3_nt: TGTGCCAGCAGCCTTAGACTAGCGGGGGGCCAAGAGACCCAGTACTTC; cdr3_aa: CASSLRLAGGQETQYF
d_call: NA; v_call: TRBV6-5; clone_size: NA; j_call: TRBJ2-7; cdr3_nt: TGTGCCAGCAGGAATAGGATCTACGAGCAGTACTTC; cdr3_aa: CASRNRIYEQYF
d_call: TRBD2; v_call: TRBV27; clone_size: NA; j_call: TRBJ2-7; cdr3_nt: TGTGCCAGCAGTAGACTAGCGTGGGAGCAGTACTTC; cdr3_aa: CASSRLAWEQYF
d_call: NA; v_call: TRBV10-2; clone_size: NA; j_call: TRBJ2-7; cdr3_nt: TGCGCCAGCAATCCAACCGGGACGCTAAGCTCCTACGAGCAGTACTTC; cdr3_aa: CASNPTGTLSSYEQYF
d_call: TRBD2; v_call: TRBV6-4; clone_size: NA; j_call: TRBJ2-3; cdr3_nt: TGTGCCAGCAGTGATCGGGGGGAAAGAGGGCCGCAGTATTTT; cdr3_aa: CASSDRGERGPQYF
d_call: TRBD1; v_call: TRBV7-6; clone_size: NA; j_call: TRBJ1-2; cdr3_nt: TGTGCCAGCAGTCCGGACAGGGTGAGGGATGGCTACACCTTC; cdr3_aa: CASSPDRVRDGYTF
d_call: TRBD1; v_call: TRBV9; clone_size: NA; j_call: TRBJ1-2; cdr3_nt: TGTGCCAGCAGCCCCTGGGGGACAGCTTCTAACTATGGCTACACCTTC; cdr3_aa: CASSPWGTASNYGYTF